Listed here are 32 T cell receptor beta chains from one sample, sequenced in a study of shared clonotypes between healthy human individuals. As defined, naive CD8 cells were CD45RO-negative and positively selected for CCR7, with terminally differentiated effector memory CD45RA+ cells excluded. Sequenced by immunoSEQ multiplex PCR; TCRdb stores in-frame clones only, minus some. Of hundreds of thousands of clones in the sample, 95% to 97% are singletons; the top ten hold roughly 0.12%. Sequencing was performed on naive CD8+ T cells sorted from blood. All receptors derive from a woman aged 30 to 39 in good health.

CDR3 sequence reads: CSARTGTGNTIYF. The CDR3 nucleotides are TGCAGCGCTCGGACAGGGACGGGAAACACCATATATTTT. This chain uses TRBV29-1 with TRBJ1-3, with 8 bases identical to TRBD1. The CDR3 runs 13 residues. CDR1 SQVTM and CDR2 ANQGSEA come from the germline V gene. Trimming took 7 bases from V and 4 from J; bases not matched to a gene: 6.

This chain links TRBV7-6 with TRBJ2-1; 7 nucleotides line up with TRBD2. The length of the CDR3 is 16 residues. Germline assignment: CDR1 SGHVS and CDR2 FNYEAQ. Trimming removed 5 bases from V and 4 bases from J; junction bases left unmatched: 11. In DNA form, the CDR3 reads TGTGCCAGCAGCCAGTCAGGGACTATCCAATACAATGAGCAGTTCTTC. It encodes CASSQSGTIQYNEQFF.

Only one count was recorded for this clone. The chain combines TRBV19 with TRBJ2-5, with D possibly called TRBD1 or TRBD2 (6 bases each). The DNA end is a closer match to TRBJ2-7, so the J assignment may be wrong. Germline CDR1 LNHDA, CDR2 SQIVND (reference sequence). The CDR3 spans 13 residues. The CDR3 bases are TGTGCCAGTAACCCCGGGGGCCGGGACGAGCAGTACTTC. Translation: CASNPGGRDEQYF.

For the CDR3, the DNA is TGTGCCAGCAGTGGGGACAGGGGGCGACTCTACGAGCAGTACTTC. It codes for CASSGDRGRLYEQYF. V usage is TRBV2 and J usage is TRBJ2-7; TRBD1 matches 12 bases. The length of the CDR3 is 15 residues. Germline loops: CDR1 SNHLY, CDR2 FYNNEI. The ends lost 4 bases at V and 3 bases at J; junction bases unmatched: 4. The variable domain in full, completed from reference TRBV2 and TRBJ2-7, reads EPEVTQTPSHQVTQMGQEVILRCVPISNHLYFYWYRQILGQKVEFLVSFYNNEISEKSEIFDDQFSVERPDGSNFTLKIRSTKLEDSAMYFCASSGDRGRLYEQYFGPGTRLTVT.

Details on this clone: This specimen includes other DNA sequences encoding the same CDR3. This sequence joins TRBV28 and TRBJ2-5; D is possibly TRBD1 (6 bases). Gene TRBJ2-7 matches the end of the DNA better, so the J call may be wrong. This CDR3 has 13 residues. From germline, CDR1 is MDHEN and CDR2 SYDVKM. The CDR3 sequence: CASRSQGTYEQYF. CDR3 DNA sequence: TGTGCCAGCAGATCCCAGGGGACGTACGAGCAGTACTTC.

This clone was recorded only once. CDR3 in amino acids: CASRTSGSTDTQYF. In DNA, the CDR3 is TGTGCCAGCAGAACTAGCGGGAGCACAGATACGCAGTATTTT. This chain connects TRBV7-2 to TRBJ2-3; 9 nucleotides agree with TRBD2. The V gene end was trimmed by 6 bases and the J gene end by 0 bases; junction bases not matched to a gene: 1. Germline-derived CDR1 and CDR2 are SGHTA and FQGNSA. The CDR3 loop spans 14 amino acids.

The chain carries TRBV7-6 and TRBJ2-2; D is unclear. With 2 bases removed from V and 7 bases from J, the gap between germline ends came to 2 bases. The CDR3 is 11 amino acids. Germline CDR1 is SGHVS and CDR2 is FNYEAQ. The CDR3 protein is CASSLIGELFF. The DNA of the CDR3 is TGTGCCAGCAGCTTAATCGGGGAGCTGTTTTTT.

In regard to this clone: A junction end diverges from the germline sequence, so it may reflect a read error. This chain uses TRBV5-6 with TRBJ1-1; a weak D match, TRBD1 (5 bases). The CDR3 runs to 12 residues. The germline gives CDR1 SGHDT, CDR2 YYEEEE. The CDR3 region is CASSFGGAEGLF. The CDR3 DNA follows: TGTGCCAGCAGCTTCGGAGGGGCCGAGGGTCTCTTT.

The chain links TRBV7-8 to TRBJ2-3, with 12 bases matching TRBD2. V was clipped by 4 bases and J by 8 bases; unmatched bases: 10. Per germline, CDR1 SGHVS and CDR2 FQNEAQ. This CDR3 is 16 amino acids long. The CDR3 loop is CASSSGLAGSTPTQYF. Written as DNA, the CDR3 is TGTGCCAGCAGCTCCGGACTAGCGGGGAGCACGCCTACGCAGTATTTT.

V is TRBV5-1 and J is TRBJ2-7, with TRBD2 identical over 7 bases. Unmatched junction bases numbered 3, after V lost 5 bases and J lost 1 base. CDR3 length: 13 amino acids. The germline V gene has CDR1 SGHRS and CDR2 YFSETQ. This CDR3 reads CASRWGGSYEQYF. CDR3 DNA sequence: TGCGCCAGCAGATGGGGGGGTTCCTACGAGCAGTACTTC.

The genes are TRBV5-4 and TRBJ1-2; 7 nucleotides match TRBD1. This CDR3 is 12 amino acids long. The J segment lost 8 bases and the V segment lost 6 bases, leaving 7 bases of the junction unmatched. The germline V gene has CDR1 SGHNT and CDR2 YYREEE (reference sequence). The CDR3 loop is CASTTGVSGYTF. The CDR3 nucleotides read TGTGCCAGCACTACAGGGGTCTCCGGCTACACCTTC.

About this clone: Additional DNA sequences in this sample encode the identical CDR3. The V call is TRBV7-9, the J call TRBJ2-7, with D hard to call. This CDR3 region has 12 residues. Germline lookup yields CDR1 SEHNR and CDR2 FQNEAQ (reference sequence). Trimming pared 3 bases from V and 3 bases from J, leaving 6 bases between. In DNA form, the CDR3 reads TGTGCCAGCAGCTTGGACGACTACGAGCAGTACTTC. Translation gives CASSLDDYEQYF.

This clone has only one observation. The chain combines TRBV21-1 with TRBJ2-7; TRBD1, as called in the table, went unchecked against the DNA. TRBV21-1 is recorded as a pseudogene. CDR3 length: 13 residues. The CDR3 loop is CASSPGQTYEQYF. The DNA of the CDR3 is TGTGCCAGCAGTCCGGGACAGACCTACGAGCAGTACTTC.

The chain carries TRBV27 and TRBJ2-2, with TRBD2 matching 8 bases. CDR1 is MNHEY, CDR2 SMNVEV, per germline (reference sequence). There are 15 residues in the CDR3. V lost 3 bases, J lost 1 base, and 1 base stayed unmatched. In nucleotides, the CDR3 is TGTGCCAGCAGTTTGGGGACTAGGAACACCGGGGAGCTGTTTTTT. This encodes CASSLGTRNTGELFF.

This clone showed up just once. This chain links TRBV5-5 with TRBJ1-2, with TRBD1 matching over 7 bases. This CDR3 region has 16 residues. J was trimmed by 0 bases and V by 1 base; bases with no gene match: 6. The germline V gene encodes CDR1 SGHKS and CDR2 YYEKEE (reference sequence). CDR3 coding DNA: TGTGCCAGCAGCTTGCGTCCGGGACAGACTAACTATGGCTACACCTTC. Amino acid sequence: CASSLRPGQTNYGYTF.

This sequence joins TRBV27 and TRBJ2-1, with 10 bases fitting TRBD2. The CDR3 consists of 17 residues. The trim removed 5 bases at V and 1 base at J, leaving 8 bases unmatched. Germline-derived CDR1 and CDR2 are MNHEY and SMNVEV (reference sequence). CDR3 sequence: CASSVIAGGLSYNEQFF. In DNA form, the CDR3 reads TGTGCCAGCAGTGTAATAGCGGGAGGCCTTTCCTACAATGAGCAGTTCTTC.

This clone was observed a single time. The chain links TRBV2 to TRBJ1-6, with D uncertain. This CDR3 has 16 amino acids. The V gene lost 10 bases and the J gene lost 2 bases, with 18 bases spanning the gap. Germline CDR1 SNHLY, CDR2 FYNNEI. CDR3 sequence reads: CAIPQEGDTYNSPLHF. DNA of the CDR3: TGTGCCATCCCTCAGGAGGGAGATACCTATAATTCACCCCTCCACTTT.

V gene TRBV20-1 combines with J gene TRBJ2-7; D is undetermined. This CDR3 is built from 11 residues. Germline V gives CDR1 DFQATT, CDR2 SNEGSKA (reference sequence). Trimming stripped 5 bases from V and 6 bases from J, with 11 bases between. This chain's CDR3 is CSAPDFGEQYF. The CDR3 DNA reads TGCAGTGCTCCAGATTTCGGCGAGCAGTACTTC.

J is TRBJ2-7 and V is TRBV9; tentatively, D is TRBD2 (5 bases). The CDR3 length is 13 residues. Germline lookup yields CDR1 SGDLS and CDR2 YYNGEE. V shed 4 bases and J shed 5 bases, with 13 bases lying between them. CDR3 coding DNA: TGTGCCAGCAGCCCCCCTTCGACTAACGAGCAGTACTTC. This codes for CASSPPSTNEQYF.

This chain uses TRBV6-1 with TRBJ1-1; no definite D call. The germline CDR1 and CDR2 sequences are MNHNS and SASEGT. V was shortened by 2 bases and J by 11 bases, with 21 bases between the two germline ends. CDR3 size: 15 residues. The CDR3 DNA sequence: TGTGCCAGCAGTGAAAAGGTATTTTCTGAACGAAGTGCTTTCTTT. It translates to CASSEKVFSERSAFF.

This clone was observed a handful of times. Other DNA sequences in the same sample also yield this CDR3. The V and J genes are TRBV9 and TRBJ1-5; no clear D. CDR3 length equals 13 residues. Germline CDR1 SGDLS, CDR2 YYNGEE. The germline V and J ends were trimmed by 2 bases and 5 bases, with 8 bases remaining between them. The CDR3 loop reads CASSVDGDQPQHF. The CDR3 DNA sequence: TGTGCCAGCAGCGTCGACGGCGATCAGCCCCAGCATTTT.

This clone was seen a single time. CDR3 DNA: TGTGCCAGCACCGAGGCGGACAGGGTCGAGCAGTACTTC. Translated, it gives CASTEADRVEQYF. This sequence joins TRBV2 and TRBJ2-7, with 8 bases identical to TRBD1. From germline, CDR1 is SNHLY and CDR2 FYNNEI. This CDR3 region has 13 residues. Trimming took 7 bases from V and 6 from J; bases not matched to a gene: 8.

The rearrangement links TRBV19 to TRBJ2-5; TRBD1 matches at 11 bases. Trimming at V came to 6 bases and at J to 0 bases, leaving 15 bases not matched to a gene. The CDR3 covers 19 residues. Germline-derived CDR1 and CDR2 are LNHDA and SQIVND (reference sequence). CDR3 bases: TGTGCCAGTAGCGTTCCTCCGGGACAGGGGGGACAGTACCAAGAGACCCAGTACTTC. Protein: CASSVPPGQGGQYQETQYF. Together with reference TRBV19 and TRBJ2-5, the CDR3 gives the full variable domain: DGGITQSPKYLFRKEGQNVTLSCEQNLNHDAMYWYRQDPGQGLRLIYYSQIVNDFQKGDIAEGYSVSREKKESFPLTVTSAQKNPTAFYLCASSVPPGQGGQYQETQYFGPGTRLLVL.

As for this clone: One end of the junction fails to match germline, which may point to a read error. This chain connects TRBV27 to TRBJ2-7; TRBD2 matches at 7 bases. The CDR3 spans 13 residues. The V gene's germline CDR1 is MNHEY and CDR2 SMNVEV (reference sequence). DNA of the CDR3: TGTGCCAGCAGGTACGGGACTAACTACGTGCAGTACTTC. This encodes CASRYGTNYVQYF.

CDR3 in amino acids: CASRTEGEPDTQYF. CDR3 coding DNA: TGTGCCAGCAGGACCGAAGGAGAACCAGATACGCAGTATTTT. The chain recombines TRBV5-6 with TRBJ2-3; D call uncertain. In germline, CDR1 is SGHDT, CDR2 YYEEEE. The CDR3 loop spans 14 amino acids. V was shortened by 5 bases and J by 4 bases, with 14 bases between the two germline ends. Full variable domain (missing parts from reference TRBV5-6 and TRBJ2-3): DAGVTQSPTHLIKTRGQQVTLRCSPKSGHDTVSWYQQALGQGPQFIFQYYEEEERQRGNFPDRFSGHQFPNYSSELNVNALLLGDSALYLCASRTEGEPDTQYFGPGTRLTVL.

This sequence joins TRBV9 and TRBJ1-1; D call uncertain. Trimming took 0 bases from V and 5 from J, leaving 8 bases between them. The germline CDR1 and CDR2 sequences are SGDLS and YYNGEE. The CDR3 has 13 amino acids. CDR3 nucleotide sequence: TGTGCCAGCAGCGTAGATGGGAGTACTGAAGCTTTCTTT. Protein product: CASSVDGSTEAFF.

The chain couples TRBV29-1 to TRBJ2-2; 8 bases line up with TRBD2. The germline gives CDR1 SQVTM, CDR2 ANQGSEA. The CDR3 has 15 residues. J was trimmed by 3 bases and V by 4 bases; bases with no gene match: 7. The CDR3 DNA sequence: TGCAGCGTTGTGGAAGCGGGAGAGTACACCGGGGAGCTGTTTTTT. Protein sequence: CSVVEAGEYTGELFF.

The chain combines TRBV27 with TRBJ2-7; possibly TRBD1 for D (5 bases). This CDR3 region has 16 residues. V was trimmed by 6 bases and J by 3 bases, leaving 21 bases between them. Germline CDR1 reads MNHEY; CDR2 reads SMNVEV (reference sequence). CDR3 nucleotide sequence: TGTGCCAGCAGCCTGACAGCCTCAAGAACCAACTACGAGCAGTACTTC. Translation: CASSLTASRTNYEQYF.

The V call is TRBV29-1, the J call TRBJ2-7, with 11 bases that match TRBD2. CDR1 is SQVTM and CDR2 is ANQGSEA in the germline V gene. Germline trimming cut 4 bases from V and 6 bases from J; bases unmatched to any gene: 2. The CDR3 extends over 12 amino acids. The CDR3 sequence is CSVVSGRGEQYF. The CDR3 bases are TGCAGCGTTGTTAGCGGGAGGGGCGAGCAGTACTTC.

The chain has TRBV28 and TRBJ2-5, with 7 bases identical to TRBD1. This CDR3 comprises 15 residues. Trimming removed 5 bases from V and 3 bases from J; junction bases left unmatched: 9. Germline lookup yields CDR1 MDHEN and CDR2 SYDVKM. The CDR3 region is CASSGTGEGEETQYF. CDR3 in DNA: TGTGCCAGCAGTGGTACAGGGGAAGGGGAAGAGACCCAGTACTTC.

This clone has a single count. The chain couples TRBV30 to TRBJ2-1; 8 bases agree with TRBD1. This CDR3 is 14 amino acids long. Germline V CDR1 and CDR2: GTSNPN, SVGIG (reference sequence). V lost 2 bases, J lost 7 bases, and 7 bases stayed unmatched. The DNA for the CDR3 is TGTGCCTGGAGTCCATCACAGGGGGAGAATGAGCAGTTCTTC. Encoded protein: CAWSPSQGENEQFF.

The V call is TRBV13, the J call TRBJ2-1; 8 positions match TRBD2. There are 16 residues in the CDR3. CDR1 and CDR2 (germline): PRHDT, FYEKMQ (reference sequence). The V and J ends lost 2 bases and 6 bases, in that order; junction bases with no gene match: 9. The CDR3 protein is CASSLIRAGATNEQFF. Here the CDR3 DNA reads TGTGCCAGCAGCTTAATTAGAGCGGGAGCAACCAATGAGCAGTTCTTC. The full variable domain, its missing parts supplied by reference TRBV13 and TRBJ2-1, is AAGVIQSPRHLIKEKRETATLKCYPIPRHDTVYWYQQGPGQDPQFLISFYEKMQSDKGSIPDRFSAQQFSDYHSELNMSSLELGDSALYFCASSLIRAGATNEQFFGPGTRLTVL.